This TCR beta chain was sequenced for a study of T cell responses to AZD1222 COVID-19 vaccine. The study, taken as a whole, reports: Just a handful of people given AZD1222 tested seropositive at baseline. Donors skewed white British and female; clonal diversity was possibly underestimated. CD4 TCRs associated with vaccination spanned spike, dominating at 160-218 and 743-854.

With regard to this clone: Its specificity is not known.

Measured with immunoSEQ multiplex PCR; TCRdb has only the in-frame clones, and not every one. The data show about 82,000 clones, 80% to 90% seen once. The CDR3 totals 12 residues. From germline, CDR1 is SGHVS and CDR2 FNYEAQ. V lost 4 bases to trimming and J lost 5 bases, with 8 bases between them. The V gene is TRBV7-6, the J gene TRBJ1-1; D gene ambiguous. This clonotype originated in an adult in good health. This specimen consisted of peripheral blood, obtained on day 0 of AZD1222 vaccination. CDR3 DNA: TGTGCCAGCAGCTCGAGAGATACTGAAGCTTTCTTT. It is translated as CASSSRDTEAFF.